The 27 T cell receptor beta chains in this list originate from one sample, sequenced in a study of cytomegalovirus exposure and HLA in healthy donors. This PCR relied on a set of 60 Vbeta primers and 13 Jbeta primers. Profiled with immunoSEQ multiplex PCR; TCRdb holds only in-frame clones, not every one. Of some 200,000 clones detected, around 80% appear once; the ten largest clones hold around 2.9%. Sequences were obtained from PBMCs. These receptors all come from a woman aged 60-70 years in good health and CMV-seropositive.

This clone showed up just once. The chain links TRBV5-1 to TRBJ1-6; D remains unclear. The CDR3 covers 13 residues. V was pared by 4 bases and J by 8 bases, with 10 bases between. Germline CDR1 and CDR2: SGHRS and YFSETQ. Here the CDR3 reads CASSVNQDSPLHF. The CDR3 nucleotides are TGCGCCAGCAGCGTAAACCAGGATTCACCCCTCCACTTT.

The CDR3 region has the DNA TGTGCCAGCAGCCAAGATTGGGTGGGTGCTCAGGGGGTAGATGGCTACACCTTC. This codes for CASSQDWVGAQGVDGYTF. The chain employs TRBV4-2 and TRBJ1-2; TRBD1 aligns across 7 bases. The CDR3 runs to 18 residues. In germline, CDR1 is LGHNA, CDR2 YNFKEQ. V lost 0 bases and J lost 6; bases outside the gene matches: 16.

V and J are TRBV30 and TRBJ1-5, with unresolved D. The CDR3 spans 14 residues. Germline assignment: CDR1 GTSNPN and CDR2 SVGIG (reference sequence). Trimming took 0 bases from V and 6 from J, leaving 12 bases between them. CDR3 bases: TGTGCCTGGAGTGTAGTAGGGAGTCTTCAGCCCCAGCATTTT. Translating gives CAWSVVGSLQPQHF.

This sequence joins TRBV4-2 and TRBJ2-5, with 11 nucleotides matching TRBD2. The J call may be wrong; the DNA end is better matched by TRBJ2-7. This CDR3 contains 15 residues. Germline loops: CDR1 LGHNA, CDR2 YNFKEQ. The CDR3 nucleotides are TGTGCCAGCAGCCCGGGACTAGCGGTCTCCTACGAGCAGTACTTC. Translating gives CASSPGLAVSYEQYF.

The chain combines TRBV15 with TRBJ1-5; D perhaps matches TRBD1 (6 bases). The germline V gene has CDR1 LNHNV and CDR2 YYDKDF (reference sequence). Trimming shortened V by 5 bases and J by 2 bases, and 13 bases separated the two germline ends. The CDR3 has 15 amino acids. The CDR3 reads CATSPGAGGNQPQHF. The CDR3 nucleotides read TGTGCCACCAGCCCGGGGGCGGGAGGCAATCAGCCCCAGCATTTT.

The chain employs TRBV7-2 and TRBJ2-4, with no clear D. Between the trimmed V and J ends, which lost 1 base and 5 bases, there was a span of 12 bases. Germline lookup yields CDR1 SGHTA and CDR2 FQGNSA. The CDR3 spans 15 residues. The CDR3 DNA follows: TGTGCCAGCAGCTTAGATAGTAGCTTTCAAAACATTCAGTACTTC. Amino acid sequence: CASSLDSSFQNIQYF.

This chain links TRBV28 with TRBJ1-3, with 7 bases aligning to TRBD1. CDR1 is MDHEN, CDR2 SYDVKM, per germline. The CDR3 has 17 residues. Trimming at V came to 5 bases and at J to 4 bases, leaving 14 bases not matched to a gene. This CDR3 is CASSNTYRTGAGNTIYF. As DNA, the CDR3 is TGTGCCAGCAGTAACACTTATCGGACAGGAGCGGGAAACACCATATATTTT. Full variable domain (missing parts from reference TRBV28 and TRBJ1-3): DVKVTQSSRYLVKRTGEKVFLECVQDMDHENMFWYRQDPGLGLRLIYFSYDVKMKEKGDIPEGYSVSREKKERFSLILESASTNQTSMYLCASSNTYRTGAGNTIYFGEGSWLTVV.

The chain recombines TRBV29-1 with TRBJ1-2, with no clear D. Germline V gene lookup returns CDR1 SQVTM and CDR2 ANQGSEA. V shed 6 bases and J shed 4 bases, with 21 bases lying between them. The CDR3 covers 15 residues. CDR3 sequence (DNA): TGCAGCGTGACCCTCGGGGTTCATGGGAGCTATGGCTACACCTTC. This encodes CSVTLGVHGSYGYTF. The whole variable domain, filled in from reference TRBV29-1 and TRBJ1-2, reads SAVISQKPSRDICQRGTSLTIQCQVDSQVTMMFWYRQQPGQSLTLIATANQGSEATYESGFVIDKFPISRPNLTFSTLTVSNMSPEDSSIYLCSVTLGVHGSYGYTFGSGTRLTVV.

The rearrangement uses TRBV7-2 and TRBJ2-3; maybe TRBD2 (6 bases). There are 15 residues in the CDR3. The ends were cut back, 3 bases at V and 4 bases at J, with 14 bases in the middle. CDR1 and CDR2 from the germline V gene are SGHTA and FQGNSA. CDR3 in DNA: TGTGCCAGCAGCTTGAGGGCGGGGTACTCAGATACGCAGTATTTT. This codes for CASSLRAGYSDTQYF.

The chain uses TRBV19 and TRBJ1-6, with D maybe TRBD1 (6 bases). The CDR3 totals 16 residues. Deletions cut 3 bases from V and 7 bases from J, with 16 bases between. From germline, CDR1 is LNHDA and CDR2 SQIVND (reference sequence). The CDR3 is CASSILATGINSPLHF. In nucleotides, the CDR3 is TGTGCCAGTAGTATCCTTGCGACAGGTATCAATTCACCCCTCCACTTT.

CDR3 residues: CASSYGGSRGYTF. CDR3 DNA: TGTGCCAGCAGTTATGGAGGGTCCCGTGGCTACACCTTC. The chain uses TRBV6-5 and TRBJ1-2, with D unresolved. The germline CDR1 and CDR2 sequences are MNHEY and SVGAGI. V lost 3 bases to trimming and J lost 7 bases, with 12 bases between them. The CDR3 consists of 13 residues.

This chain links TRBV5-1 with TRBJ1-1; D may be TRBD1 (5 bases). Trimming took off 1 base at V and 2 bases at J, with 12 bases between the two ends. The CDR3 is made up of 15 amino acids. Germline CDR1 SGHRS, CDR2 YFSETQ. CDR3 nucleotide sequence: TGCGCCAGCAGCTTGCTGGGAAGGGGAAACACTGAAGCTTTCTTT. It specifies CASSLLGRGNTEAFF.

The chain combines TRBV10-3 with TRBJ2-1, with 12 nucleotides matching TRBD2. J was trimmed by 6 bases and V by 0 bases; bases with no gene match: 3. Germline V gene lookup returns CDR1 ENHRY and CDR2 SYGVKD. The CDR3 length is 16 residues. CDR3 in DNA: TGTGCCATCAGTGAGTCAGGACTAGCGGGGCTCAATGAGCAGTTCTTC. Translation gives CAISESGLAGLNEQFF.

V usage is TRBV4-3 and J usage is TRBJ2-1, with D hard to call. This CDR3 is built from 11 residues. V was clipped by 4 bases and J by 5 bases, with 3 bases between them. From germline, CDR1 is LGHNA and CDR2 YSLEER. This chain's CDR3 is CASSPNNEQFF. The CDR3 region has the DNA TGCGCCAGCAGCCCAAACAATGAGCAGTTCTTC.

As regards this clone: Other DNA variants within this sample encode the same CDR3. The chain employs TRBV7-9 and TRBJ2-3; 7 bases agree with TRBD2. CDR3 size: 13 residues. After removal of 3 bases from V and 6 bases from J, the junction contained 3 bases not matched to a gene. Germline V CDR1 and CDR2: SEHNR, FQNEAQ (reference sequence). The CDR3 DNA reads TGTGCCAGCAGCTTCCAGGGAGGGGATACGCAGTATTTT. The encoded protein is CASSFQGGDTQYF.

This clone was counted a few times. V gene TRBV5-1 combines with J gene TRBJ1-2, with D maybe TRBD1 (6 bases). Germline V CDR1 and CDR2: SGHRS, YFSETQ. V shed 1 base and J shed 5 bases, with 12 bases lying between them. The CDR3 is 14 amino acids. The CDR3: CASSLPDSFYGYTF. CDR3 nucleotides: TGCGCCAGCAGCTTGCCGGACAGTTTTTATGGCTACACCTTC.

The sample holds a few counts of this clone. The V gene is TRBV5-4, the J gene TRBJ1-1; possible D gene TRBD1, 5 bases. Deletions cut 4 bases from V and 4 bases from J, with 14 bases between. Germline V gene lookup returns CDR1 SGHNT and CDR2 YYREEE (reference sequence). CDR3 length: 14 amino acids. CDR3 DNA: TGTGCCAGCAGCCGCGAGACAGATACCACTGAAGCTTTCTTT. It codes for CASSRETDTTEAFF.

The chain carries TRBV10-1 and TRBJ1-2, with no clear D. The CDR3 is 11 amino acids. The V gene lost 7 bases and the J gene lost 4 bases, with 7 bases spanning the gap. The V gene's germline CDR1 is WNHNN and CDR2 SYGVQD (reference sequence). The CDR3 loop reads CASIRRYGYTF. The CDR3, as DNA: TGCGCCAGCATCAGGCGCTATGGCTACACCTTC.

The chain is built from TRBV28 and TRBJ2-1; 7 positions match TRBD2. Per the germline V gene, CDR1 is MDHEN and CDR2 is SYDVKM. The CDR3 length is 17 residues. V gave up 5 bases and J gave up 2 bases; unmatched junction bases: 12. The CDR3 protein is CASSPGGGANTYNEQFF. DNA of the CDR3: TGTGCCAGCAGTCCGGGGGGAGGGGCCAATACCTACAATGAGCAGTTCTTC. Looking up the rest from reference TRBV28 and TRBJ2-1 gives the full variable domain: DVKVTQSSRYLVKRTGEKVFLECVQDMDHENMFWYRQDPGLGLRLIYFSYDVKMKEKGDIPEGYSVSREKKERFSLILESASTNQTSMYLCASSPGGGANTYNEQFFGPGTRLTVL.

The rearrangement joins TRBV29-1 to TRBJ1-1; D is possibly TRBD1 (6 bases). Germline V CDR1 and CDR2: SQVTM, ANQGSEA. The V and J ends lost 8 bases and 0 bases respectively, with 16 bases between them. The CDR3 runs to 14 residues. The CDR3 bases are TGCAGCAATCTGGACAGCACCATGAACACTGAAGCTTTCTTT. As protein: CSNLDSTMNTEAFF. Supplemented by reference TRBV29-1 and TRBJ1-1, the full variable domain reads SAVISQKPSRDICQRGTSLTIQCQVDSQVTMMFWYRQQPGQSLTLIATANQGSEATYESGFVIDKFPISRPNLTFSTLTVSNMSPEDSSIYLCSNLDSTMNTEAFFGQGTRLTVV.

In its sample, this clone was seen once. The chain is built from TRBV5-1 and TRBJ2-5; TRBD2 is a possible D gene (6 bases). The CDR3 runs to 15 residues. Germline V CDR1 and CDR2: SGHRS, YFSETQ. The V end lost 6 bases, the J end lost 4 bases, and 19 bases lay between the germline ends. CDR3: CASTLEGQNRETQYF. CDR3 in DNA: TGCGCCAGCACCCTGGAGGGTCAGAACCGAGAGACCCAGTACTTC.

In this sample, this clone turned up a few times. The chain joins TRBV7-2 to TRBJ1-5; D is perhaps TRBD1 (5 bases). Trimming shortened V by 1 base and J by 7 bases, and 14 bases separated the two germline ends. The CDR3 has 15 amino acids. Germline V gene sequence: CDR1 SGHTA, CDR2 FQGNSA. The DNA of the CDR3 is TGTGCCAGCAGCTTAGGAGCGGGGGAGAGCCAGCCCCAGCATTTT. It yields the protein CASSLGAGESQPQHF.

The rearrangement links TRBV29-1 to TRBJ2-5; possible D gene TRBD1, 6 bases. Germline V CDR1 and CDR2: SQVTM, ANQGSEA. V was shortened by 6 bases and J by 0 bases, with 11 bases between the two germline ends. This CDR3 is built from 13 residues. CDR3 residues: CSVGQTYQETQYF. The CDR3 DNA sequence: TGCAGCGTCGGACAGACTTACCAAGAGACCCAGTACTTC.

This rearrangement joins TRBV28 to TRBJ2-7; TRBD2 matches 9 bases. The V and J ends lost 5 bases and 1 base, in that order; junction bases with no gene match: 9. The CDR3 is made up of 16 amino acids. Germline V gene data show CDR1 as MDHEN and CDR2 as SYDVKM. The chain's CDR3 is CASSHGGGLASYEQYF. The CDR3 bases are TGTGCCAGCAGTCACGGGGGGGGACTAGCATCCTACGAGCAGTACTTC.

The genes are TRBV19 and TRBJ1-2; D gene ambiguous. The germline V gene encodes CDR1 LNHDA and CDR2 SQIVND (reference sequence). Trimming took 5 bases from V and 2 from J, leaving 12 bases between them. The CDR3 sequence is 14 residues long. The CDR3 sequence: CASSFLGGNYGYTF. In DNA form, the CDR3 reads TGTGCCAGTAGTTTCCTCGGCGGGAACTATGGCTACACCTTC.

The table lists this clone with a few counts. The chain combines TRBV28 with TRBJ2-1, with D uncertain. The CDR3 has 15 residues. Trimming stripped 7 bases from V and 0 bases from J, with 13 bases between. From germline, CDR1 is MDHEN and CDR2 SYDVKM. The CDR3 here is CASTLAPRSYNEQFF. The CDR3 region has the DNA TGTGCCAGCACCTTAGCCCCTCGCTCCTACAATGAGCAGTTCTTC.

This clone appeared a few times. This chain links TRBV7-3 with TRBJ2-1, with 9 positions matching TRBD1. The CDR3 sequence is 14 residues long. Germline V gives CDR1 SGHTA, CDR2 FQGTGA. With V trimmed by 2 bases and J by 10 bases, 6 bases remained unmatched. CDR3 bases: TGTGCCAGCAGCTTATTTGGGACAGGGAGGGAGCAGTTCTTC. Translation: CASSLFGTGREQFF. Using reference TRBV7-3 and TRBJ2-1 for the parts outside the CDR3, the full variable domain is GAGVSQTPSNKVTEKGKYVELRCDPISGHTALYWYRQSLGQGPEFLIYFQGTGAADDSGLPNDRFFAVRPEGSVSTLKIQRTERGDSAVYLCASSLFGTGREQFFGPGTRLTVL.